A single sample gave rise to the 23 T cell receptor beta chains below, sequenced in a study of cytomegalovirus exposure and HLA in healthy donors. PCR was performed using 60 Vbeta and 13 Jbeta primers. The assay was immunoSEQ multiplex PCR, and TCRdb's table has in-frame clones only and misses some. Here the sample spans around 160,000 clones, about four fifths being singletons. Sequenced input: PBMCs. All receptors come from a man between 50 and 59 years old in good health and CMV-seropositive.

This clone has a single count. The rearrangement uses TRBV19 and TRBJ1-5, with a tentative D call TRBD1 (5 bases). The CDR3 has 16 amino acids. In germline, CDR1 is LNHDA, CDR2 SQIVND (reference sequence). With 4 bases removed from V and 0 bases from J, the gap between germline ends came to 13 bases. The CDR3 DNA reads as TGTGCCAGTAGTAGGGGTGGGGCTCCTAGCAATCAGCCCCAGCATTTT. This gives the protein CASSRGGAPSNQPQHF.

The genes are TRBV7-3 and TRBJ2-1; 10 bases match TRBD1. V gave up 5 bases and J gave up 9 bases; unmatched junction bases: 10. Looked up from germline, CDR1 is SGHTA and CDR2 is FQGTGA. The CDR3 is 15 residues long. Here the CDR3 reads CASSPTGGSLGEQFF. CDR3 coding DNA: TGTGCCAGCAGCCCGACAGGGGGCAGTTTAGGTGAGCAGTTCTTC.

The CDR3 region has the DNA TGTGCCAGCAGTTACGGGGACACGACCTACGAGCAGTACTTC. Amino acids: CASSYGDTTYEQYF. The chain joins TRBV6-5 to TRBJ2-7, with a weak D call TRBD1 (6 bases). V was pared by 2 bases and J by 2 bases, with 10 bases between. The CDR3 contains 14 residues. The V gene's germline CDR1 is MNHEY and CDR2 SVGAGI.

This chain joins TRBV27 and TRBJ1-2; 7 bases agree with TRBD1. With V trimmed by 9 bases and J by 0 bases, 4 bases remained unmatched. The CDR3 consists of 13 residues. CDR1 is MNHEY and CDR2 is SMNVEV in the germline V gene (reference sequence). The CDR3 spells CASWTGPNYGYTF. CDR3 sequence (DNA): TGTGCCAGTTGGACAGGCCCTAACTATGGCTACACCTTC.

This clone has only a few counts. The V gene is TRBV27, the J gene TRBJ2-3; a weak D match, TRBD2 (6 bases). Trimming stripped 0 bases from V and 0 bases from J, with 7 bases between. Germline V gene lookup returns CDR1 MNHEY and CDR2 SMNVEV (reference sequence). The CDR3 extends over 15 amino acids. In DNA, the CDR3 is TGTGCCAGCAGTTTATCGCGGGACAGCACAGATACGCAGTATTTT. It encodes CASSLSRDSTDTQYF.

The chain links TRBV28 to TRBJ2-1, with 9 bases matching TRBD2. This CDR3 region has 14 residues. Per the germline V gene, CDR1 is MDHEN and CDR2 is SYDVKM. V lost 3 bases to trimming and J lost 5 bases; unmatched junction nucleotides: 2. CDR3: CASSFGLANNEQFF. In DNA form, the CDR3 reads TGTGCCAGCAGTTTCGGACTAGCGAACAATGAGCAGTTCTTC. The complete variable domain, with remaining parts taken from reference TRBV28 and TRBJ2-1, reads DVKVTQSSRYLVKRTGEKVFLECVQDMDHENMFWYRQDPGLGLRLIYFSYDVKMKEKGDIPEGYSVSREKKERFSLILESASTNQTSMYLCASSFGLANNEQFFGPGTRLTVL.

V and J are TRBV4-1 and TRBJ1-4; D is undetermined. V was clipped by 0 bases and J by 8 bases, with 4 bases between them. The CDR3 is made up of 12 amino acids. Germline loops: CDR1 MGHRA, CDR2 YSYEKL. The CDR3 is CASSQDQEKLFF. In nucleotides, the CDR3 is TGCGCCAGCAGCCAAGATCAGGAAAAACTGTTTTTT.

This rearrangement joins TRBV6-6 to TRBJ1-1; maybe TRBD1 (6 bases). Germline V gives CDR1 MNHNY, CDR2 SVGAGI (reference sequence). This CDR3 is 14 amino acids long. The V end lost 4 bases, the J end lost 2 bases, and 11 bases lay between the germline ends. The CDR3 sequence: CASSLGQLNTEAFF. DNA for the CDR3: TGTGCCAGCAGTTTAGGACAGCTAAACACTGAAGCTTTCTTT.

This chain uses TRBV7-8 with TRBJ1-2; D might be TRBD1 (5 bases). Germline CDR1 and CDR2: SGHVS and FQNEAQ. The CDR3 loop spans 12 amino acids. V gave up 4 bases and J gave up 8 bases, with 11 bases separating them. Written as DNA, the CDR3 is TGTGCCAGCAGCTCGGGACTTGAAGGCTACACCTTC. This codes for CASSSGLEGYTF.

The chain links TRBV4-1 to TRBJ1-6; TRBD1 might be the D (6 bases). The germline V gene has CDR1 MGHRA and CDR2 YSYEKL. V gave up 1 base and J gave up 4 bases, with 8 bases separating them. This CDR3 contains 15 residues. CDR3 region: CASSQARGYNSPLHF. CDR3 coding DNA: TGCGCCAGCAGCCAAGCAAGGGGGTATAATTCACCCCTCCACTTT.

CDR3 in DNA: TGCGCCAGCAGTTCACCGGGACAGATCTATGGCTACACCTTC. As protein: CASSSPGQIYGYTF. This rearrangement joins TRBV5-1 to TRBJ1-2, with 7 nucleotides matching TRBD1. Germline values: CDR1 SGHRS, CDR2 YFSETQ. There are 14 residues in the CDR3. V was clipped by 5 bases and J by 4 bases; unmatched bases: 8.

The chain links TRBV28 to TRBJ1-5, with 8 positions matching TRBD1. The CDR3 is made up of 18 amino acids. Per germline, CDR1 MDHEN and CDR2 SYDVKM. Losses at the gene ends were 6 bases for V and 2 bases for J; bases not matched to a gene: 15. DNA of the CDR3: TGTGCCAGCAGGGGGACAGGCGATGGGGTAGTTGGCAATCAGCCCCAGCATTTT. Protein: CASRGTGDGVVGNQPQHF. Combining the CDR3 with reference TRBV28 and TRBJ1-5 gives the whole variable domain DVKVTQSSRYLVKRTGEKVFLECVQDMDHENMFWYRQDPGLGLRLIYFSYDVKMKEKGDIPEGYSVSREKKERFSLILESASTNQTSMYLCASRGTGDGVVGNQPQHFGDGTRLSIL.

The J gene is TRBJ1-1, the V gene TRBV2; TRBD1 matches 7 bases. Trimming took 8 bases from V and 3 from J; bases not matched to a gene: 12. Germline V lookup: CDR1 SNHLY, CDR2 FYNNEI. The CDR3 contains 15 residues. The CDR3 region is CASQLQGRIDTEAFF. The CDR3 DNA reads TGTGCCAGCCAATTACAGGGGAGGATAGACACTGAAGCTTTCTTT.

The chain recombines TRBV7-9 with TRBJ1-4; 8 nucleotides line up with TRBD1. Germline trimming cut 5 bases from V and 8 bases from J; bases unmatched to any gene: 7. This CDR3 region has 14 residues. Germline loops: CDR1 SEHNR, CDR2 FQNEAQ (reference sequence). The CDR3 is CASSHGQGTEKLFF. DNA of the CDR3: TGTGCCAGCAGCCACGGACAGGGAACGGAAAAACTGTTTTTT.

The table lists this clone with a few counts. The chain carries TRBV6-5 and TRBJ2-3; the match to TRBD2 covers 7 bases. CDR1 MNHEY and CDR2 SVGAGI come from the germline V gene. The CDR3 contains 15 residues. V shed 7 bases and J 1 base; nucleotides not matched to a gene: 8. The CDR3 sequence: CASTRGGPGTDTQYF. The CDR3 coding sequence is TGTGCCAGCACCCGCGGGGGACCTGGCACAGATACGCAGTATTTT.

V gene TRBV6-1 combines with J gene TRBJ2-2; perhaps TRBD1 as D (6 bases). The germline V gene encodes CDR1 MNHNS and CDR2 SASEGT. V was shortened by 6 bases and J by 1 base, with 12 bases between the two germline ends. The CDR3 contains 15 residues. The CDR3 loop reads CASRAGTLNTGELFF. The CDR3, as DNA: TGTGCCAGCAGGGCCGGGACATTGAACACCGGGGAGCTGTTTTTT.

V gene TRBV7-9 combines with J gene TRBJ2-3; the D gene is possibly TRBD2 (5 bases). CDR3 length: 16 residues. The germline gives CDR1 SEHNR, CDR2 FQNEAQ (reference sequence). V gave up 5 bases and J gave up 6 bases, with 21 bases separating them. The CDR3 reads CASSLPPLGMADTQYF. In nucleotides, the CDR3 is TGTGCCAGCAGCCTACCCCCACTAGGGATGGCGGATACGCAGTATTTT.

The chain carries TRBV5-4 and TRBJ2-2, with 8 bases fitting TRBD2. This CDR3 is built from 16 residues. The V segment lost 6 bases and the J segment 6 bases; nucleotides outside the gene matches: 13. Germline CDR1 reads SGHNT; CDR2 reads YYREEE (reference sequence). DNA of the CDR3: TGTGCCAGCACCCTGGGGGGCTTACTAGCGGCCGGGGAGCTGTTTTTT. It specifies CASTLGGLLAAGELFF.

The chain uses TRBV7-9 and TRBJ1-1, with no clear D. The length of the CDR3 is 13 residues. V was cut by 3 bases and J by 7 bases, with 12 bases left in between. Germline V gene data show CDR1 as SEHNR and CDR2 as FQNEAQ (reference sequence). In DNA form, the CDR3 reads TGTGCCAGCAGCTTCGGGGTTGGGAATGAAGCTTTCTTT. Amino acid sequence: CASSFGVGNEAFF.

The chain is built from TRBV28 and TRBJ1-5; TRBD1 might be the D (6 bases). The V end was cut by 7 bases, the J end by 2 bases, with 15 bases between. The CDR3 covers 15 residues. Germline V gene data show CDR1 as MDHEN and CDR2 as SYDVKM. The CDR3, as DNA: TGTGCCAGCAATCGACAGGAGATCCGCAATCAGCCCCAGCATTTT. This codes for CASNRQEIRNQPQHF.

This rearrangement joins TRBV18 to TRBJ2-1; weak D call: TRBD2 (6 bases). V lost 0 bases and J 9 bases, leaving 9 bases between the germline ends. The germline CDR1 and CDR2 sequences are KGHSH and LQKENI. The CDR3 has 13 amino acids. CDR3 residues: CASSPPMGGEQFF. CDR3 sequence (DNA): TGTGCCAGCTCACCACCGATGGGAGGTGAGCAGTTCTTC.

The V and J genes are TRBV9 and TRBJ2-1; D possibly corresponds to TRBD2 (5 bases). This CDR3 has 16 amino acids. Germline-derived CDR1 and CDR2 are SGDLS and YYNGEE. Trimming took off 0 bases at V and 0 bases at J, with 10 bases between the two ends. CDR3 in amino acids: CASSVDNGNSYNEQFF. The CDR3 nucleotides are TGTGCCAGCAGCGTAGATAACGGGAACTCCTACAATGAGCAGTTCTTC.

In this sample, this clone turned up a few times. V usage is TRBV27 and J usage is TRBJ1-1, with 9 bases identical to TRBD1. The CDR3 is made up of 14 amino acids. V shed 5 bases and J 0 bases; nucleotides not matched to a gene: 1. The germline CDR1 and CDR2 sequences are MNHEY and SMNVEV (reference sequence). The DNA of the CDR3 is TGTGCCAGCAGTCGGGACAGGGTGAACACTGAAGCTTTCTTT. Its translation is CASSRDRVNTEAFF.